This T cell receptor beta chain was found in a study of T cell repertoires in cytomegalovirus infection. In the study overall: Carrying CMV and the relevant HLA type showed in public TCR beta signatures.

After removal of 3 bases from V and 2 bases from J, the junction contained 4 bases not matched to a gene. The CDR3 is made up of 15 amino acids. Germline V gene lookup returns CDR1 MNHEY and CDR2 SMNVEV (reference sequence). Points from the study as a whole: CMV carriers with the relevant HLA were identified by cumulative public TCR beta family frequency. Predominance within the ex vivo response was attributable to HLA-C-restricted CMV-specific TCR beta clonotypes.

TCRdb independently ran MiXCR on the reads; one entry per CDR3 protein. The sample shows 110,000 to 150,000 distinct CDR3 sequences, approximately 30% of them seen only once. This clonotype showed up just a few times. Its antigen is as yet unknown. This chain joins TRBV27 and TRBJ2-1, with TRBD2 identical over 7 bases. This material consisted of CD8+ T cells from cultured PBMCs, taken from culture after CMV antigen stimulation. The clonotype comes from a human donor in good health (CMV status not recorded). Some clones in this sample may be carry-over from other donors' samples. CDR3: CASSFGGGAYNEQFF. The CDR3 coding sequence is TGTGCCAGCAGTTTTGGGGGGGGAGCCTACAATGAGCAGTTCTTC.